This T cell receptor (beta chain) was recorded in a study of blood T cell repertoires in COVID-19. The wider study: Researchers got acute and convalescent COVID-19 samples from the United States, Italy and Spain. The analysed material was cDNA or gDNA that came from T cells, B-cell-depleted T cells, or PBMCs.

Trimming took 6 bases from V and 4 from J; bases not matched to a gene: 12. CDR1 and CDR2 (germline): MGHDK, SYGVNS. The CDR3 consists of 17 residues. The age range of participants was 18 to 89 years, with residence in about 25 US areas. The study recruited exposed participants who had met a COVID-19 case within 2 weeks before entry. Assay: immunoSEQ multiplex PCR; the TCRdb copy retains only in-frame clones and omits some. The repertoire holds approximately 400,000 clones, with roughly 92% as singletons. Sequenced: PBMCs or T cells enriched from blood (not recorded which). The chain combines TRBV25-1 with TRBJ1-1; 12 positions match TRBD1. The origin of this receptor is a woman aged 35 to 49 who had been exposed to COVID-19. The CDR3 coding sequence is TGTGCCAGCAGACCCCTGGGACAGGGGGCAGTTAGCACTGAAGCTTTCTTT. Translating it yields CASRPLGQGAVSTEAFF.